Listed below are T cell receptor beta chains from one sample, sequenced in a study of vaccination and CD4 T cells after COVID-19. TCRdb reprocessed the PCR reads via MiXCR and lists one record per CDR3 protein. In the table there are roughly 9,900 distinct CDR3 sequences, roughly 64% of which are singletons. No antigen is known for these receptors. Material for sequencing was CD4+ T cells from blood, cultured in vitro. Receptors originate from a human donor who had recovered from COVID-19. CDR3s include the opening cysteine and the closing phenylalanine or tryptophan. A D gene is named only where the DNA matches it firmly. Size is stated for part of the rows, as once, few or many counts, or as a class when the clone is expanded.

>TRBV20-1|TRBD2|TRBJ2-7|NA
TGCAGTGCTAGAGATCGGGCGGGGGGAACCTACGAGCAGTACTTC
CSARDRAGGTYEQYF
>TRBV20-1|NA|TRBJ1-2|NA
TGCAGTGCTAGACATCGGCGATTGGGAGGGATTAACTATGGCTACACCTTC
CSARHRRLGGINYGYTF
>TRBV20-1|TRBD1|TRBJ1-4|NA
TGCAGTGCTAGAGGGGACAGGGAGTACGAAAAACTGTTTTTT
CSARGDREYEKLFF
>TRBV12-3/TRBV12-4|NA|TRBJ2-7|NA
TGTGCCAGCAGCCCAGTCGACAGGAGGAGCTCCTACGAGCAGTACTTC
CASSPVDRRSSYEQYF
>TRBV24-1|TRBD2|TRBJ2-5|NA
TGTGCCACCAGTGATAGCGGGAGTAGAGAGACCCAGTACTTC
CATSDSGSRETQYF
>TRBV11-2|TRBD1|TRBJ1-1|NA
TGTGCCAGCAGCTCGGGGACAGGGAACACTGAAGCTTTCTTT
CASSSGTGNTEAFF
>TRBV24-1|NA|TRBJ2-5|NA
TGTGCCACCAGTGACCCCGATAGGGAGACCCAGTACTTC
CATSDPDRETQYF
>TRBV6-1|NA|TRBJ1-2|NA
TGTGCCAGCAGTGAAGAGTTGGCTGGGAAGGCTGGCTACACCTTC
CASSEELAGKAGYTF
>TRBV6-5|NA|TRBJ2-3|NA
TGTGCCAGCAGTTTACAGTTCACAGATACGCAGTATTTT
CASSLQFTDTQYF
>TRBV30|NA|TRBJ1-5|NA
TGTGCCTGGAGTGGACAGCTCAATCAGCCCCAGCATTTT
CAWSGQLNQPQHF
>TRBV28|NA|TRBJ1-2|NA
TGTGCCACCGAAGAGGACCGGGGCCGTGGCTACACCTTC
CATEEDRGRGYTF
>TRBV19|NA|TRBJ2-5|NA
TGTGCCAGTAGACCTCGGGGGGCGGCGGGACAAGAGACCCAGTACTTC
CASRPRGAAGQETQYF
>TRBV7-8|TRBD1|TRBJ1-3|once
TGTGCCAGCAGCCCCACTCCCCCGACAGGGAGCTCTGGAAACACCATATATTTT
CASSPTPPTGSSGNTIYF
>TRBV30|NA|TRBJ2-7|once
TGTGCCTGGAGGCTAGAGAGGAGCTCCTACGAGCAGTACTTC
CAWRLERSSYEQYF
>TRBV6-1|TRBD1|TRBJ1-1|NA
TGTGCCAGCAGTCGGACAGGGGGGAGGCCTTTCTTT
CASSRTGGRPFF
>TRBV3-1|NA|TRBJ1-1|NA
TGTGCCAGCAGTAATCTTCTAAGGGCGGTGAACACTGAAGCTTTCTTT
CASSNLLRAVNTEAFF
>TRBV6-5|TRBD1|TRBJ1-2|NA
TGTGCCAGCAGTTACTCAACAGGGGGTGTCTATGGCTACACCTTC
CASSYSTGGVYGYTF
>TRBV28|TRBD1|TRBJ1-5|NA
TGTGCCAGCAGTTCTCCCCAGGGGGCGGCGTTCGGCAATCAGCCCCAGCATTTT
CASSSPQGAAFGNQPQHF
>TRBV20-1|NA|TRBJ2-3|NA
TGCAGTGCTCTTCATGTGGGGGGCACAGATACGCAGTATTTT
CSALHVGGTDTQYF
>TRBV19|NA|TRBJ1-2|NA
TGTGCCAGTACCCCGACGGGAAACTATGGCTACACCTTC
CASTPTGNYGYTF
>TRBV11-3|NA|TRBJ1-6|NA
TGTGCCAGCAGCTTAGGCCTGGGGGAAGATTCACCCCTCCACTTT
CASSLGLGEDSPLHF
>TRBV10-3|NA|TRBJ1-1|few
TGTGCCATCAGCGAAAGGGGGGGAGGGAGCTCACAGAGGACTGAAGCTTTCTTT
CAISERGGGSSQRTEAFF
>TRBV24-1|NA|TRBJ1-2|NA
TGTGCCACCAGTGACCCGGGACGAAACTATGGCTACACCTTC
CATSDPGRNYGYTF
>TRBV10-3|NA|TRBJ1-2|few
TGTGCCATCAGTGAGGGGGCCACCCAAGGAAACTATGGCTACACCTTC
CAISEGATQGNYGYTF
>TRBV20-1|NA|TRBJ1-5|NA
TGCAGTGCTAGTAATGACCTGACAGGCAGCAATCAGCCCCAGCATTTT
CSASNDLTGSNQPQHF
>TRBV19|NA|TRBJ1-3|NA
TGTGCCAGTAGTATAGATCGGTTGTCCGGATCTGGCTCTGGAAACACCATATATTTT
CASSIDRLSGSGSGNTIYF
>TRBV20-1|TRBD2|TRBJ2-3|few
TGCAGTGCCCTAATTAGCGGGGGAACTACAGATACGCAGTATTTT
CSALISGGTTDTQYF
>TRBV10-2|NA|TRBJ2-7|NA
TGCGCCAGCAGGGGTCGGATTTACGAGCAGTACTTC
CASRGRIYEQYF
>TRBV27|NA|TRBJ1-2|NA
TGTGCCAGCAGTCGACGGGATCTCTATGGCTACACCTTC
CASSRRDLYGYTF
>TRBV10-3|TRBD2|TRBJ2-5|NA
TGTGCCATCAGTGAAGGGGTTAGCGGGAGGCTCACAGAGACCCAGTACTTC
CAISEGVSGRLTETQYF
>TRBV28|TRBD1|TRBJ1-5|NA
TGTGCCAGCAGTGTAGACCGGGACAGATATAGCAATCAGCCCCAGCATTTT
CASSVDRDRYSNQPQHF
>TRBV20-1|TRBD1|TRBJ1-3|few
TGCAGTGCTGACAGGGGACGGGACTCTGGAAACACCATATATTTT
CSADRGRDSGNTIYF
>TRBV2|TRBD2|TRBJ2-1|NA
TGTGCCAGCAGTAATCTAGCGGGGCCTACCAATGAGCAGTTCTTC
CASSNLAGPTNEQFF
>TRBV12-3/TRBV12-4|NA|TRBJ1-4|NA
TGTGCCAGCACCTTGCGAGGGGCTGGAAAACTGTTTTTT
CASTLRGAGKLFF
>TRBV24-1|TRBD1|TRBJ1-6|NA
TGTGCCACCAGTCTTGGACAGGAGAATTCACCCCTCCACTTT
CATSLGQENSPLHF
>TRBV20-1|NA|TRBJ2-5|NA
TGCAGTGCTAGAGATGGGGCACAGTACCAAGAGACCCAGTACTTC
CSARDGAQYQETQYF
>TRBV2|NA|TRBJ2-5|NA
TGTGCCAGCAGTCTAGACTCGTACCAAGAGACCCAGTACTTC
CASSLDSYQETQYF